This T cell receptor (beta chain) comes out of a study of shared clonotypes between healthy human individuals (dated by TCRdb to about 2020). Concerning the study at large: A few men and a couple of women, aged 18 to 49 years, made up the cohort. Between about 0.94 and 10 billion PBMCs per donor were obtained by leukapheresis. For each donor, CD4 naive and CD4 memory were each given three plates, CD8 naive was given two plates, and CD8 memory was given one plate. Blood TCR repertoires of roughly five healthy adults were deeply sequenced to estimate repertoire size and the extent of clonotype sharing between individuals. To increase sequencing depth and limit assay-specific biases, different laboratories used diverse techniques to prepare libraries and sequence TCR repertoires. Beyond this particular receptor, the publication reports: The small number of donors limited the genetic and exposure-history diversity represented. Even with the large sequencing depth, rarefaction of the sorted-subset datasets indicated that sequencing was incomplete. Sampling was restricted to blood, and TCR repertoires in tissues likely differ from the TCR repertoires found in blood. Compared with non-shared clonotypes, clonotypes shared by all four sorted-subset donors had higher generation probabilities. Larger estimated clonotype richness was generally found for naive subsets than for memory subsets. Pairwise subsampling indicated that sequencing depth was expected to affect the degree of clonotype sharing among donors. Sharing across a handful of donors was observed for around 5% of naive CD4, less than 4% of naive CD8, 2% to 2.5% of memory CD4, and over 0.3% of memory CD8 clonotypes.

Remarks on this clone: Its antigen target is currently unknown. Base qualities were left out, and no much larger clone turns up one base away.

Donors were healthy HIV-negative adults with no recently reported acute infections or vaccinations. Every donor was a Caucasian adult residing in Nashville, Tennessee, USA. CD4+ T cells were enriched by magnetic negative selection, after which naive cells were positively selected on CD45RA and the negative fraction was taken as the memory subset. Blood was collected by leukapheresis, and PBMCs were isolated by Ficoll-Histopaque density gradient centrifugation and then cryopreserved in liquid nitrogen vapor phase. Purity and quantity of every magnetically sorted T cell population were checked by analytical flow cytometry. From each sorted fraction, genomic DNA was isolated and quantified by UV absorbance on a Nanodrop 2000c. The CDR3 runs 12 amino acids, cysteine and phenylalanine included. Only the CDR3 region is kept as DNA, spanning 36 bases read in frame from base 1. CDR1 and CDR2 are drawn from the germline V gene: MNHEY, SVGAGI. Trimming costs V 4 bases and J 5 bases, and their ends lie 8 bases apart.

Using the deep immunoSEQ assay, multiplex PCR amplified TCR CDR3 regions from genomic DNA. For each cell subset, the extracted genomic DNA was distributed evenly across all wells of several immunoSEQ 96-well plates, and each plate served as one replicate. For sorted subsets, around 0.2 ug of genomic DNA, equivalent to around 29,000 T cell genomes, went into each replicate PCR. Purified libraries were quantified with a Qubit 3.0 fluorometer, sized on a Bioanalyzer 2100, and re-quantified with the KAPA Library Quantification kit. Every immunoSEQ 96-well plate was sequenced on a separate single-read 150-cycle Illumina NextSeq 550 flow cell. Per the authors' processing: Because the immunoSEQ output included only junctional sequences and no quality scores, the filtering could not be the same as the filtering used for full-length reads. To assign V/J genes and CDR3, sequences were annotated using PyIR, a Python wrapper for IgBLAST v1.9, with IMGT germline references. Any read was removed if the V/J assignment was weak (E-value above 1e-6), the CDR3 was missing, or the read contained stop codons, out-of-frame junctions, or ambiguous translated residues. V3J clonotypes were defined by identical inferred V gene, J gene, and CDR3 amino acid sequence. The percentage overlap between two repertoires was calculated by dividing the number of shared unique clonotypes by the size of the smaller repertoire. RTK rarefaction, the Chao1 estimator, and Recon v2.1 estimates of unobserved clonotypes were used to assess repertoire richness. For all TCRbeta clonotypes obtained by the gDNA method from a few donors, generation probabilities were computed with OLGA. TCRdb stores this immuneACCESS table with in-frame sequences only. Part of the clones is absent; in the studies checked, under half of the shortfall reflects unresolved V genes, and no reason is known for the rest. That table supplies the V and J calls and clone size; D and trimming were determined from the DNA. Here the sample has about 1 million clones; under 80% occur a single time. The biggest ten clones account for roughly 1.5% of the sample.

The clonotype comes from a young man in good health. The receptor chain draws on TRBV6-5 and TRBJ2-5; 5 matching bases give a weak D call of TRBD2. Input material: memory CD4+ T cells sorted from blood. The sample's cell subset or site, from its label and the paper: CD45RA-negative fraction. CDR3 protein: CASSSQRETQYF. The sequence in DNA is TGTGCCAGCAGTTCACAGCGGGAGACCCAGTACTTC.